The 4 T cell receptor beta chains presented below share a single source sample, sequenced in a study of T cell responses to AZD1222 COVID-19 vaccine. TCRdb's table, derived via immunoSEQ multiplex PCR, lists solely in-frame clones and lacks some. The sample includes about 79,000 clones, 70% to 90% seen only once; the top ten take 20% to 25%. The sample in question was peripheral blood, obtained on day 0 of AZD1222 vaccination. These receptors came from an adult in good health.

CDR3 sequence: CSVAGLAGEGTDTQYF. CDR3 coding DNA: TGCAGCGTCGCCGGACTAGCGGGAGAGGGCACAGATACGCAGTATTTT. The chain combines TRBV29-1 with TRBJ2-3; 13 bases are a match to TRBD2. CDR3 length: 16 residues. The trim removed 6 bases at V and 1 base at J, leaving 7 bases unmatched. The V gene's germline CDR1 is SQVTM and CDR2 ANQGSEA.

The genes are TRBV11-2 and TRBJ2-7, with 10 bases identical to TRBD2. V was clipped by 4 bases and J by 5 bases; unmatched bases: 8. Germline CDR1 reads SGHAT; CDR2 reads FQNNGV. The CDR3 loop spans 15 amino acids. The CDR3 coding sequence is TGTGCCAGCAGCTCGGGACTAGCGAGGAGCGACGAGCAGTACTTC. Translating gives CASSSGLARSDEQYF.

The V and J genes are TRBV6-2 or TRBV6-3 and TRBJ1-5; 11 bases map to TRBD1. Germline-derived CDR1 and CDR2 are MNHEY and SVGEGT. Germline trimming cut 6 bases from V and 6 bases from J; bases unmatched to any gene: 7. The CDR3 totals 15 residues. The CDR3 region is CASSGGQGGFQPQHF. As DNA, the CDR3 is TGTGCCAGCAGCGGGGGACAGGGGGGTTTTCAGCCCCAGCATTTT.

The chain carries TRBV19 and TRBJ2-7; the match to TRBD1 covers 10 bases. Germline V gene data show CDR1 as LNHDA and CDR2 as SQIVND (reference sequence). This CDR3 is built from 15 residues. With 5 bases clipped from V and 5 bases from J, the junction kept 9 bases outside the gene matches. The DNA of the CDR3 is TGTGCCAGTAGTTCCCCGGGACAGGGGCACAACGAGCAGTACTTC. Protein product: CASSSPGQGHNEQYF.